A single TCR beta chain is shown here with its context. Germline-derived CDR1 and CDR2 are SEHNR and FQNEAQ (reference sequence). V lost 1 base to trimming and J lost 4 bases; unmatched junction nucleotides: 4. This CDR3 comprises 15 residues. These data are taken from a study of blood T cell repertoires in COVID-19. At the level of the study: Donors in the United States, Italy and Spain gave samples during acute or convalescent COVID-19. Sources were T cells, B-cell-depleted T cells, or PBMCs; the material itself was cDNA or gDNA.

Original processing notes: How many nucleated cells were present was estimated from reference gene primer amplification. Clones were read by immunoSEQ multiplex PCR, and TCRdb kept only the in-frame ones, dropping some. The V and J calls and the clone size are those of that table, but D and trimming were determined from the DNA. The table lists 90,000 to 110,000 clones, roughly 80% of them singletons. Sample: peripheral blood. V is TRBV7-9 and J is TRBJ2-1, with 7 bases fitting TRBD2. The sequence was obtained from a woman aged 70 to 79 with acute or convalescent COVID-19. DNA for the CDR3: TGTGCCAGCAGCTTAGGTCTAGCGGCTTACAATGAGCAGTTCTTC. Protein: CASSLGLAAYNEQFF.